This T cell receptor beta chain is from a study of T cell responses to AZD1222 COVID-19 vaccine. Libraries were prepared by immunoSEQ multiplex PCR; TCRdb keeps only in-frame clonotypes and omits some of them. The sample holds some 56,000 clones, 89% seen once. V lost 5 bases and J lost 0, with 13 bases in between. The germline V gene encodes CDR1 SEHNR and CDR2 FQNEAQ (reference sequence). The CDR3 covers 15 residues. The clonotype originates from an adult who received the AZD1222 COVID-19 vaccine. The sample here was peripheral blood, taken 28 days after the second AZD1222 dose. This rearrangement joins TRBV7-9 to TRBJ1-1; the D is unclear. In DNA form, the CDR3 reads TGTGCCAGCAGCCCCCACGGAGGGATGAACACTGAAGCTTTCTTT. Encoded protein: CASSPHGGMNTEAFF. The whole variable domain, remainder taken from reference TRBV7-9 and TRBJ1-1, is DTGVSQNPRHKITKRGQNVTFRCDPISEHNRLYWYRQTLGQGPEFLTYFQNEAQLEKSRLLSDRFSAERPKGSFSTLEIQRTEQGDSAMYLCASSPHGGMNTEAFFGQGTRLTVV.